These 7 T cell receptor beta chains came from one sample sequenced in a study of response to subunit inactivated influenza vaccine. Via MiXCR, TCRdb re-called the RT-PCR reads, giving one row per CDR3 protein. There are 650,000 to 800,000 distinct CDR3 sequences in the sample; approximately 17% occur only once, and 11% lies in the top ten. Sequencing was performed on PBMCs from blood, taken approximately 5 days after vaccination. Source of these receptors: a man aged 50 to 59 who received an inactivated influenza vaccine.

This clonotype turned up a few times. The chain uses TRBV24-1 and TRBJ2-5; tentatively, D is TRBD2 (5 bases). The V gene's germline CDR1 is KGHDR and CDR2 SFDVKD. The CDR3 runs to 16 residues. Trimming shortened V by 3 bases and J by 5 bases, and 18 bases separated the two germline ends. In nucleotides, the CDR3 is TGTGCCACCAGTGATATTTTGAGTGGGCCGGGGGAGACCCAGTACTTC. Translated, it gives CATSDILSGPGETQYF.

The chain recombines TRBV11-2 with TRBJ2-7; no reliable D call. The CDR3 length is 15 residues. The germline gives CDR1 SGHAT, CDR2 FQNNGV. V lost 0 bases to trimming and J lost 2 bases, with 11 bases between them. CDR3 DNA sequence: TGTGCCAGCAGCTTAGAGGCTGGGCCCGCCTACGAGCAGTACTTC. As protein: CASSLEAGPAYEQYF.

The V call is TRBV5-6, the J call TRBJ2-1; TRBD1 is a possible D gene (5 bases). V was clipped by 0 bases and J by 4 bases, with 17 bases between them. CDR1 and CDR2 from the germline V gene are SGHDT and YYEEEE. The CDR3 spans 17 residues. CDR3 DNA sequence: TGTGCCAGCAGCTTGGAGAGGTCAGGGTGGAAATACAATGAGCAGTTCTTC. Protein: CASSLERSGWKYNEQFF.

The rearrangement joins TRBV5-1 to TRBJ2-1, with 8 positions matching TRBD2. The V and J ends lost 3 bases and 0 bases, in that order; junction bases with no gene match: 5. The CDR3 is made up of 16 amino acids. Germline values: CDR1 SGHRS, CDR2 YFSETQ. DNA of the CDR3: TGCGCCAGCAGCTCCTTAGCGGGAAACTCCTACAATGAGCAGTTCTTC. Protein sequence: CASSSLAGNSYNEQFF.

In nucleotides, the CDR3 is TGCAGTGCTCCCGACAGCTATGGCTACACCTTC. It is translated as CSAPDSYGYTF. The chain is built from TRBV20-1 and TRBJ1-2; a possible D gene is TRBD1 (5 bases). The germline V gene has CDR1 DFQATT and CDR2 SNEGSKA (reference sequence). This CDR3 has 11 residues. V shed 5 bases and J shed 4 bases, with 8 bases lying between them.

This clonotype was detected only a few times. This chain connects TRBV5-6 to TRBJ2-1; 7 positions match TRBD2. Germline V lookup: CDR1 SGHDT, CDR2 YYEEEE. The CDR3 covers 16 residues. Germline trimming cut 2 bases from V and 3 bases from J; bases unmatched to any gene: 8. CDR3 residues: CASSFSGSGHYNEQFF. CDR3 nucleotide sequence: TGTGCCAGCAGCTTTAGCGGGTCTGGACACTACAATGAGCAGTTCTTC.

This clonotype was picked up a small number of times. The chain has TRBV7-9 and TRBJ2-2; D is uncertain. Between the trimmed V and J ends, which lost 5 bases and 15 bases, there was a span of 13 bases. Germline lookup yields CDR1 SEHNR and CDR2 FQNEAQ (reference sequence). This CDR3 is built from 11 residues. The CDR3 sequence is CASSRYGLVFF. CDR3 nucleotides: TGTGCCAGCAGCCGGTATGGGCTGGTGTTTTTT.